The 28 T cell receptor beta chains given below trace back to one sample, sequenced in a study of cytomegalovirus exposure and HLA in healthy donors. Vbeta (60) and Jbeta (13) primers were used in the PCR. The method was immunoSEQ multiplex PCR; TCRdb's version includes in-frame clones alone and lacks a portion of them. The table shows about 180,000 clones, with more than 80% occurring only once. What was sequenced was PBMCs. The receptor set was obtained from a man in his late teens or twenties in good health and CMV-seronegative.

The J gene is TRBJ1-3, the V gene TRBV7-9; D is ambiguous. Deletions cut 5 bases from V and 0 bases from J, with 17 bases between. The CDR3 is 17 amino acids. The germline gives CDR1 SEHNR, CDR2 FQNEAQ (reference sequence). CDR3 loop: CASSHEPMIYSGNTIYF. In DNA form, the CDR3 reads TGTGCCAGCAGCCATGAACCTATGATTTACTCTGGAAACACCATATATTTT.

This chain connects TRBV25-1 to TRBJ1-1, with TRBD1 as a possible D gene (5 bases). The CDR3 loop spans 11 amino acids. Germline CDR1 and CDR2: MGHDK and SYGVNS. The ends were cut back, 7 bases at V and 11 bases at J, with 14 bases in the middle. The CDR3 DNA is TGTGCCAGCATTATGGGGCTTTCGGCTTTCTTT. It specifies CASIMGLSAFF.

This clone was counted only a few times. The chain recombines TRBV25-1 with TRBJ2-2; D gene unclear. The CDR3 runs to 12 residues. CDR1 and CDR2 (germline): MGHDK, SYGVNS. V was pared by 4 bases and J by 5 bases, with 5 bases between. CDR3 in amino acids: CASSVVTGELFF. CDR3 DNA sequence: TGTGCCAGCAGTGTAGTAACCGGGGAGCTGTTTTTT. The whole variable domain, filled in from reference TRBV25-1 and TRBJ2-2, reads EADIYQTPRYLVIGTGKKITLECSQTMGHDKMYWYQQDPGMELHLIHYSYGVNSTEKGDLSSESTVSRIRTEHFPLTLESARPSHTSQYLCASSVVTGELFFGEGSRLTVL.

The V gene is TRBV7-3, the J gene TRBJ2-1; a possible D gene is TRBD2 (5 bases). CDR1 is SGHTA and CDR2 is FQGTGA in the germline V gene. This CDR3 comprises 12 residues. V lost 3 bases and J lost 9, with 9 bases in between. The CDR3 spells CASSLTEAEQFF. The CDR3 DNA follows: TGTGCCAGCAGCTTGACGGAGGCTGAGCAGTTCTTC. Full variable domain (missing parts from reference TRBV7-3 and TRBJ2-1): GAGVSQTPSNKVTEKGKYVELRCDPISGHTALYWYRQSLGQGPEFLIYFQGTGAADDSGLPNDRFFAVRPEGSVSTLKIQRTERGDSAVYLCASSLTEAEQFFGPGTRLTVL.

The chain carries TRBV7-2 and TRBJ2-2; TRBD1 aligns across 9 bases. The CDR3 length is 16 residues. V was clipped by 5 bases and J by 1 base; unmatched bases: 5. The germline CDR1 and CDR2 sequences are SGHTA and FQGNSA. CDR3 in amino acids: CASSVPGQGNTGELFF. In DNA form, the CDR3 reads TGTGCCAGCAGCGTACCGGGACAGGGGAACACCGGGGAGCTGTTTTTT.

This clone showed up just a few times. The rearrangement joins TRBV10-3 to TRBJ1-1; D uncertain. The CDR3 loop spans 13 amino acids. Germline V gives CDR1 ENHRY, CDR2 SYGVKD. Trimming took 10 bases from V and 2 from J, leaving 14 bases between them. CDR3 protein: CATKDGKNTEAFF. The CDR3 region has the DNA TGTGCCACGAAAGACGGGAAAAACACTGAAGCTTTCTTT.

DNA of the CDR3: TGTGCCAGCAGCCTACTAACCGACGTTATTCAGTACTTC. Encoded protein: CASSLLTDVIQYF. The gene calls are TRBV4-2 and TRBJ2-4; D unresolved. Per germline, CDR1 LGHNA and CDR2 YNFKEQ. CDR3 length equals 13 residues. V lost 4 bases to trimming and J lost 10 bases, with 14 bases between them.

The chain employs TRBV2 and TRBJ1-2; 12 positions match TRBD1. V shed 4 bases and J 8 bases; nucleotides not matched to a gene: 8. Germline values: CDR1 SNHLY, CDR2 FYNNEI. The CDR3 loop spans 15 amino acids. The CDR3 region has the DNA TGTGCCAGCAGTGGACCGGGACAGGGGGCGCGAGGCTACACCTTC. Its protein is CASSGPGQGARGYTF. Full variable domain (remainder filled in from reference TRBV2 and TRBJ1-2): EPEVTQTPSHQVTQMGQEVILRCVPISNHLYFYWYRQILGQKVEFLVSFYNNEISEKSEIFDDQFSVERPDGSNFTLKIRSTKLEDSAMYFCASSGPGQGARGYTFGSGTRLTVV.

The chain employs TRBV9 and TRBJ2-1; tentatively, D is TRBD2 (6 bases). Germline V gives CDR1 SGDLS, CDR2 YYNGEE. Trimming shortened V by 4 bases and J by 0 bases, and 11 bases separated the two germline ends. The CDR3 has 15 residues. The CDR3 loop is CASSPRGTSYNEQFF. The CDR3 DNA reads as TGTGCCAGCAGCCCCCGGGGGACCTCCTACAATGAGCAGTTCTTC.

The rearrangement links TRBV2 to TRBJ2-3, with 9 bases that match TRBD2. Germline-derived CDR1 and CDR2 are SNHLY and FYNNEI. The CDR3 length is 15 residues. With V trimmed by 6 bases and J by 1 base, 5 bases remained unmatched. The CDR3 here is CASRIAGGGTDTQYF. The CDR3 DNA follows: TGTGCCAGCAGGATCGCGGGAGGGGGCACAGATACGCAGTATTTT.

This clone has only one observation. The chain uses TRBV4-2 and TRBJ2-3; 8 bases are a match to TRBD1. Germline CDR1 is LGHNA and CDR2 is YNFKEQ. V shed 1 base, J shed 1 base, and the junction held 10 bases outside the gene matches. CDR3 length equals 18 residues. For the CDR3, the DNA is TGTGCCAGCAGCCAAGGAATAGGGCAGGGGGCCGGCACAGATACGCAGTATTTT. Protein sequence: CASSQGIGQGAGTDTQYF.

The table lists this clone with a few counts. This chain uses TRBV29-1 with TRBJ2-5, with TRBD2 identical over 9 bases. V lost 5 bases to trimming and J lost 5 bases; unmatched junction nucleotides: 3. This CDR3 spans 12 amino acids. Germline CDR1 reads SQVTM; CDR2 reads ANQGSEA. The CDR3 DNA reads TGCAGCGTTCGTACTAGCGGGGAGACCCAGTACTTC. It encodes CSVRTSGETQYF.

The V call is TRBV5-1, the J call TRBJ2-7; TRBD1 matches at 9 bases. V dropped 3 bases and J dropped 2; count of bases not matched to a gene: 6. The germline gives CDR1 SGHRS, CDR2 YFSETQ. The CDR3 loop spans 15 amino acids. The CDR3 loop reads CASSSTGQGTYEQYF. CDR3 nucleotide sequence: TGCGCCAGCAGCTCAACGGGACAGGGCACCTACGAGCAGTACTTC.

On this clone itself: At one boundary the junction diverges from the germline segment, which might be a read error. This CDR3 is also generated by other DNA sequences in the sample. This chain joins TRBV5-1 and TRBJ2-5; either TRBD1 or TRBD2 may fit D (5 bases each). The CDR3 covers 12 residues. Germline V lookup: CDR1 SGHRS, CDR2 YFSETQ. The CDR3 region is CASSLRGETQYF. In DNA, the CDR3 is TGTGCCAGCAGCTTGAGGGGAGAGACCCAGTACTTC.

About this clone: Relative to the germline gene, one junction end is altered; a read error may explain this. The rearrangement links TRBV7-9 to TRBJ2-5, with no clear D. Per germline, CDR1 SEHNR and CDR2 FQNEAQ (reference sequence). This CDR3 spans 15 amino acids. The CDR3 nucleotides read TGTTCCAGCAGCTTAGTCACGGCAGGCCAAGAGACCCAGTACTTC. Its protein is CSSSLVTAGQETQYF.

The chain uses TRBV4-1 and TRBJ2-7, with 7 nucleotides matching TRBD2. Germline-derived CDR1 and CDR2 are MGHRA and YSYEKL. This CDR3 has 16 residues. V trimming: 1 base; J trimming: 5 bases; junction bases outside the gene matches: 11. For the CDR3, the DNA is TGCGCCAGCAGCCAAGCGGCGGGAGCGTGGATGGACGAGCAGTACTTC. Residues: CASSQAAGAWMDEQYF.

The V call is TRBV6-1, the J call TRBJ2-1, with D possibly matching TRBD1 (5 bases). The CDR3 has 16 amino acids. Trimming took off 3 bases at V and 4 bases at J, with 16 bases between the two ends. Germline lookup yields CDR1 MNHNS and CDR2 SASEGT. This CDR3 reads CASSDMTAYPYNEQFF. DNA of the CDR3: TGTGCCAGCAGTGATATGACAGCTTATCCTTACAATGAGCAGTTCTTC.

V and J are TRBV4-2 and TRBJ1-6; 7 positions agree with TRBD1. The CDR3 has 16 residues. The V and J ends lost 2 bases and 7 bases, in that order; junction bases with no gene match: 8. The germline V gene encodes CDR1 LGHNA and CDR2 YNFKEQ. The CDR3 here is CASSQQTGTENSPLHF. The CDR3 DNA follows: TGTGCCAGCAGCCAACAAACCGGGACAGAGAATTCACCCCTCCACTTT.

This clone has a handful of counts. The chain uses TRBV6-1 and TRBJ2-7; TRBD1 matches 10 bases. Germline V gives CDR1 MNHNS, CDR2 SASEGT. Trimming cost V 7 bases and J 2 bases; bases outside gene matches: 8. This CDR3 region has 15 residues. In DNA, the CDR3 is TGTGCCAGCACCACTAGGGACAGGGGAACCTACGAGCAGTACTTC. It translates to CASTTRDRGTYEQYF.

The rearrangement links TRBV7-2 to TRBJ1-6; D gene ambiguous. Germline V lookup: CDR1 SGHTA, CDR2 FQGNSA. The CDR3 loop spans 15 amino acids. V lost 3 bases, J lost 7 bases, and 13 bases lay in between. The CDR3 nucleotides read TGTGCCAGCAGCTTTTCTTCCGGGGTGAATTCACCCCTCCACTTT. Protein: CASSFSSGVNSPLHF.

A remark on this clone: The same CDR3 also results from other DNA sequences found in this sample. V and J are TRBV19 and TRBJ1-2, with D uncertain. Looked up from germline, CDR1 is LNHDA and CDR2 is SQIVND (reference sequence). V lost 2 bases, J lost 0 bases, and 4 bases lay in between. The CDR3 is 13 residues long. CDR3 loop: CASSIRSNYGYTF. The CDR3 DNA reads as TGTGCCAGTAGTATACGGTCTAACTATGGCTACACCTTC.

The chain employs TRBV11-1 and TRBJ2-3; 10 nucleotides match TRBD2. The CDR3 extends over 16 amino acids. The V gene end was trimmed by 1 base and the J gene end by 4 bases; junction bases not matched to a gene: 5. Germline CDR1 reads SGHAT; CDR2 reads FQDESV (reference sequence). The CDR3 sequence: CASSLDPSGSADTQYF. For the CDR3, the DNA is TGTGCCAGCAGCTTAGACCCTAGCGGGAGTGCAGATACGCAGTATTTT.

The chain carries TRBV2 and TRBJ1-5, with 10 nucleotides matching TRBD1. The CDR3 is 14 residues long. V dropped 6 bases and J dropped 5; count of bases not matched to a gene: 4. CDR1 SNHLY and CDR2 FYNNEI come from the germline V gene. In DNA, the CDR3 is TGTGCCAGCAGAAGGACAGGGGGGGATCAGCCCCAGCATTTT. Translated: CASRRTGGDQPQHF.

The CDR3 sequence is CASSYWGRLGNTEAFF. CDR3 DNA sequence: TGTGCCAGCAGTTACTGGGGCCGCTTGGGGAACACTGAAGCTTTCTTT. V usage is TRBV6-5 and J usage is TRBJ1-1, with D tentatively TRBD1 (5 bases). Germline CDR1 is MNHEY and CDR2 is SVGAGI. The V and J ends lost 1 base and 1 base respectively, with 13 bases between them. This CDR3 comprises 16 residues.

This chain connects TRBV2 to TRBJ1-2; a possible D gene is TRBD1 (6 bases). Trimming took 0 bases from V and 4 from J, leaving 12 bases between them. The CDR3 is 15 amino acids. Germline V CDR1 and CDR2: SNHLY, FYNNEI. The CDR3 DNA sequence: TGTGCCAGCAGTGAAGCGCTTTTGGACAGCTATGGCTACACCTTC. Its translation is CASSEALLDSYGYTF.

This clone has only one observation. V and J are TRBV5-1 and TRBJ2-3; D unclear. The CDR3 is 13 residues long. V was cut by 2 bases and J by 2 bases, with 6 bases left in between. Looked up from germline, CDR1 is SGHRS and CDR2 is YFSETQ. CDR3 region: CASSFSNTDTQYF. Here the CDR3 DNA reads TGCGCCAGCAGCTTTTCCAACACAGATACGCAGTATTTT. Using reference TRBV5-1 and TRBJ2-3 for the parts outside the CDR3, the full variable domain is KAGVTQTPRYLIKTRGQQVTLSCSPISGHRSVSWYQQTPGQGLQFLFEYFSETQRNKGNFPGRFSGRQFSNSRSEMNVSTLELGDSALYLCASSFSNTDTQYFGPGTRLTVL.

The chain links TRBV28 to TRBJ2-1, with 9 bases that match TRBD2. The germline V gene encodes CDR1 MDHEN and CDR2 SYDVKM. The CDR3 has 16 amino acids. V gave up 8 bases and J gave up 6 bases; unmatched junction bases: 14. The CDR3 nucleotides are TGTGCCAGCTTACCCTACTCAGCGGGAGGCCGCAATGAGCAGTTCTTC. Its translation is CASLPYSAGGRNEQFF. Supplemented by reference TRBV28 and TRBJ2-1, the full variable domain reads DVKVTQSSRYLVKRTGEKVFLECVQDMDHENMFWYRQDPGLGLRLIYFSYDVKMKEKGDIPEGYSVSREKKERFSLILESASTNQTSMYLCASLPYSAGGRNEQFFGPGTRLTVL.

The rearrangement joins TRBV6-4 to TRBJ2-3, with TRBD2 matching 11 bases. V was pared by 9 bases and J by 3 bases, with 5 bases of the junction left unmatched. The V gene's germline CDR1 is MRHNA and CDR2 SNTAGT. There are 14 residues in the CDR3. CDR3 loop: CARPLAGETDTQYF. The CDR3 DNA is TGTGCCAGACCACTAGCGGGAGAGACAGATACGCAGTATTTT.